This T cell receptor (beta chain) was retrieved from a study of blood T cell repertoires in COVID-19 (dated by TCRdb to about 2020). With respect to the entire study: Collaborator samples came from the United States, Italy and Spain and covered acute and convalescent phases of COVID-19. Samples were obtained from the ongoing ImmuneRACE study (first 160 participants) and from some 1,300 subjects provided by 6 global collaborators. HLA class I and class II types, where available, came from metadata supplied by the sample provider rather than from assay-based typing. A de-identified subject ID, COVID-19 status, age in years and sex were almost always included in the sample metadata. The repertoires were released in a freely available public database intended as a resource for research on the immune response to SARS-CoV-2. The material from the prospective study consisted of cDNA or gDNA derived from T cells, B-cell-depleted T cells, or PBMCs. Subjects who had been exposed to COVID-19, were actively infected with it, or had recovered from it provided the deeply sampled blood TCRbeta repertoires that made up the dataset.

Points the paper makes about the study in general: Clinical and demographic metadata were provided uncurated, with the amount varying by source and participant.

On this clone: What this receptor recognizes is not known. Base qualities are not provided; no much larger clone lies one nucleotide away.

TCRbeta CDR3 regions were amplified from genomic DNA using the immunoSEQ Assay, a bias-controlled multiplex PCR. Processing in the source paper ran as follows. Nucleated cell counts per sample were estimated from amplification of reference gene primers within the assay. Sequence reads were collapsed and filtered to measure the absolute abundance of every unique TCRbeta CDR3 rearrangement. For each sample, productive Simpson clonality was calculated as the square root of Simpson's diversity index over productive rearrangements. The immuneACCESS repertoire file appears here via TCRdb, limited to in-frame rearrangements. These files lack a portion of the clones; in checked studies, under half of the deficit traces to unresolved V genes, and the cause of the others is not known. Clone size and V and J calls were adopted from that table, with D and trimming inferred from the DNA. The sample includes about 130,000 clones, with about 92% observed a single time. The ten biggest clones cover approximately 5% of the sample.

At one collaborating source in Seattle, patients were enrolled during active infection and were followed longitudinally through the course of disease. Each collaborating institution followed its own protocols to collect whole blood in K2EDTA tubes. For TCRbeta analysis, collaborators shipped samples as frozen whole blood, isolated PBMCs, or DNA extracted from either of those sample types. Between the V and J ends, shortened by 6 bases and 0 bases respectively, the junction contains 12 bases. CDR1 SNHLY and CDR2 FYNNEI were looked up in the germline V gene. The CDR3 measures 15 amino acids from cysteine to phenylalanine. Only the CDR3 part of the read is kept: 45 bases, read in frame from the first base.

Sequencing used peripheral blood. The V gene is TRBV2 and the J gene is TRBJ1-3, with TRBD1 tentatively as D gene (5 bases match). This sequence originates from a man aged 55-75 years with COVID-19, enrolled during active disease. CDR3 loop: CASRGGINSGNTIYF. The DNA sequence reads TGTGCCAGCAGGGGGGGAATCAACTCTGGAAACACCATATATTTT.